By sample fraction, the clone carrying this T cell receptor (beta chain) is medium-sized. Its cognate antigen is unknown. The data derive from a study of glioma-infiltrating T cells. TCR alpha and beta CDR3 regions were amplified from RNA using iRepertoire nested multiplex PCR. One-step reverse transcription and amplification started from around 100-400 ng of tissue mRNA or PBMC total RNA. TCRdb called the multiplex PCR reads again in MiXCR, with one record for every CDR3 protein. The sample includes roughly 3,900 distinct CDR3 sequences, around 30% of them seen just once. Whole-study results and caveats: CDR3 overlap between tissue and blood was very small. Above-expected tissue-blood divergence occurred in all gliomas, most in low-grade ones.

Germline V gene sequence: CDR1 SNHLY, CDR2 FYNNEI. With 6 bases removed from V and 0 bases from J, the gap between germline ends came to 12 bases. The CDR3 is made up of 15 amino acids. This sequence originates from a human donor with low-grade glioma or glioblastoma, undergoing nonglioma brain surgery, or in good health (not recorded which). Sequencing was performed on glioma tissue, nonneoplastic brain tissue, or PBMCs (not recorded which). This chain links TRBV2 with TRBJ1-5; D unclear. The CDR3 bases are TGTGCCAGCAGCCCAAACGGGTATAGCAATCAGCCCCAGCATTTT. Amino acid sequence: CASSPNGYSNQPQHF.